Below are 5 T cell receptor beta chains sequenced from a single sample in a study of cytomegalovirus exposure and HLA in healthy donors. PCR was performed using 60 Vbeta and 13 Jbeta primers. Measured with immunoSEQ multiplex PCR; TCRdb has only the in-frame clones, and not every one. The repertoire holds approximately 120,000 clones, 81% seen once, with approximately 4% in the top ten. What was sequenced was PBMCs. These receptors were collected from a young man in good health and CMV-seropositive.

The chain uses TRBV6-5 and TRBJ1-2, with 7 bases aligning to TRBD1. The V and J ends lost 7 bases and 4 bases, in that order; junction bases with no gene match: 9. The CDR3 totals 14 residues. Germline V lookup: CDR1 MNHEY, CDR2 SVGAGI. The CDR3: CASKGSTGVYGYTF. CDR3 sequence (DNA): TGTGCCAGCAAGGGATCAACAGGGGTCTATGGCTACACCTTC.

This chain joins TRBV5-1 and TRBJ1-6; no firm D call. CDR1 is SGHRS and CDR2 is YFSETQ in the germline V gene. There are 16 residues in the CDR3. V shed 0 bases and J shed 7 bases, with 14 bases lying between them. CDR3: CASSLGAGDRNSPLHF. The CDR3 nucleotides read TGCGCCAGCAGCTTGGGAGCCGGGGATAGGAATTCACCCCTCCACTTT.

The chain joins TRBV7-2 to TRBJ2-3, with D perhaps matching TRBD1 (6 bases). CDR3 size: 15 residues. Germline V CDR1 and CDR2: SGHTA, FQGNSA. V lost 0 bases to trimming and J lost 3 bases, with 10 bases between them. This chain's CDR3 is CASSLAGDTTDTQYF. The CDR3 bases are TGTGCCAGCAGCTTAGCGGGGGACACGACAGATACGCAGTATTTT. Looking up the rest from reference TRBV7-2 and TRBJ2-3 gives the full variable domain: GAGVSQSPSNKVTEKGKDVELRCDPISGHTALYWYRQSLGQGLEFLIYFQGNSAPDKSGLPSDRFSAERTGGSVSTLTIQRTQQEDSAVYLCASSLAGDTTDTQYFGPGTRLTVL.

V is TRBV7-9 and J is TRBJ1-6; a possible D gene is TRBD1 (5 bases). Germline V gene data show CDR1 as SEHNR and CDR2 as FQNEAQ (reference sequence). The CDR3 length is 16 residues. Trimming pared 1 base from V and 7 bases from J, leaving 14 bases between. This CDR3 reads CASSLDSPGPNSPLHF. The CDR3 nucleotides read TGTGCCAGCAGCTTAGATTCCCCAGGGCCGAATTCACCCCTCCACTTT.

The CDR3 nucleotides read TGTGCCACCAGCAAGCACAGGGGAACGAACACCGGGGAGCTGTTTTTT. It is translated as CATSKHRGTNTGELFF. The V call is TRBV15, the J call TRBJ2-2; 7 positions match TRBD1. CDR1 and CDR2 from the germline V gene are LNHNV and YYDKDF (reference sequence). Trimming removed 4 bases from V and 0 bases from J; junction bases left unmatched: 5. The CDR3 contains 16 residues.